A single sample gave rise to the 15 T cell receptor beta chains below, sequenced in a study of vaccination effects on CD4 cells after COVID-19. The method was immunoSEQ multiplex PCR; TCRdb's version includes in-frame clones alone and lacks a portion of them. The profile shows about 38,000 clones, about 80% of them singletons. Antigen-specific CD4+ T cells were expanded with viral peptide pools in the ViraFEST assay before sequencing. Subsequent to roughly 9 days of culture, CD4+ T cells were isolated. Either the BNT162b2 or mRNA-1273 vaccine was given to participants in two doses. No cognate antigen is known for these TCRs. This material consisted of CD4+ T cells from PBMCs cultured with HCoV-NL63 spike peptides, taken after COVID-19 vaccination. The receptors derive from a human donor who received a COVID-19 vaccine. Some clones in this sample may be carry-over from other donors' samples.

J is TRBJ2-3 and V is TRBV11-2; weak D call: TRBD2 (6 bases). Germline values: CDR1 SGHAT, CDR2 FQNNGV. Trimming left V 1 base short and J 5 bases short, with 10 bases between. The CDR3 spans 14 residues. The CDR3: CASSLALGGDTQYF. The CDR3 region has the DNA TGTGCCAGCAGCTTAGCCCTGGGGGGAGATACGCAGTATTTT.

This clone was picked up a small number of times. The rearrangement uses TRBV3-1 (or the pseudogene TRBV3-2) and TRBJ2-5; 7 bases map to TRBD1. Germline CDR1 and CDR2: LGHDT and YNNKEL (reference sequence). Trimming at V came to 5 bases and at J to 3 bases, leaving 6 bases not matched to a gene. This CDR3 has 14 residues. DNA of the CDR3: TGTGCCAGCAGCTTAAGAACAGGGGAAGAGACCCAGTACTTC. As protein: CASSLRTGEETQYF.

The chain recombines TRBV4-1 with TRBJ1-3, with D unresolved. Trimming stripped 1 base from V and 3 bases from J, with 10 bases between. This CDR3 contains 15 residues. CDR1 is MGHRA and CDR2 is YSYEKL in the germline V gene. CDR3 coding DNA: TGCGCCAGCAGCCAAGGGCGGCAGGTTGGAAACACCATATATTTT. Translation gives CASSQGRQVGNTIYF.

This sequence joins TRBV10-3 and TRBJ1-5; no reliable D call. CDR3 length: 16 amino acids. V was shortened by 0 bases and J by 5 bases, with 14 bases between the two germline ends. Germline values: CDR1 ENHRY, CDR2 SYGVKD. The CDR3 here is CAISESVSSSDQPQHF. The DNA for the CDR3 is TGTGCCATCAGTGAGTCAGTGAGCTCCTCCGATCAGCCCCAGCATTTT.

The chain employs TRBV25-1 and TRBJ1-2, with D hard to call. CDR1 is MGHDK and CDR2 is SYGVNS in the germline V gene. Trimming took off 5 bases at V and 8 bases at J, with 18 bases between the two ends. The CDR3 loop spans 14 amino acids. For the CDR3, the DNA is TGTGCCAGCAGTCCCCAGATCCACCTGGGGGGCTACACCTTC. Amino acid sequence: CASSPQIHLGGYTF.

This chain uses TRBV4-1 with TRBJ1-3; D is unclear. CDR3 size: 13 residues. Trimming shortened V by 2 bases and J by 5 bases, and 7 bases separated the two germline ends. CDR1 MGHRA and CDR2 YSYEKL come from the germline V gene. The CDR3: CASSQSPRNTIYF. The DNA for the CDR3 is TGCGCCAGCAGCCAATCTCCGAGAAACACCATATATTTT.

The CDR3 region has the DNA TGTGCCAGCAGTGCCTACAGGGGGATAGGCACAGATACGCAGTATTTT. Translating gives CASSAYRGIGTDTQYF. The gene calls are TRBV6-1 and TRBJ2-3, with 8 bases matching TRBD1. The CDR3 length is 16 residues. The germline CDR1 and CDR2 sequences are MNHNS and SASEGT. The trim removed 4 bases at V and 1 base at J, leaving 7 bases unmatched.

This clone was recorded once. The V call is TRBV19, the J call TRBJ1-1; D may be TRBD1 (5 bases). CDR3 length: 14 amino acids. The V end was cut by 7 bases, the J end by 0 bases, with 12 bases between. Germline V gene sequence: CDR1 LNHDA, CDR2 SQIVND (reference sequence). The CDR3 region has the DNA TGTGCCAGTATGGGGCTGGGTTTGAACACTGAAGCTTTCTTT. Translated: CASMGLGLNTEAFF.

The V call is TRBV28, the J call TRBJ1-2; D call uncertain. There are 13 residues in the CDR3. CDR1 MDHEN and CDR2 SYDVKM come from the germline V gene. V gave up 6 bases and J gave up 1 base, with 9 bases separating them. CDR3 nucleotides: TGTGCCAGCAGGGAGACTATTAACTATGGCTACACCTTC. Amino acids: CASRETINYGYTF.

The chain joins TRBV5-6 to TRBJ2-3, with 7 positions matching TRBD1. Germline loops: CDR1 SGHDT, CDR2 YYEEEE. The V and J ends lost 3 bases and 3 bases, in that order; junction bases with no gene match: 10. The CDR3 covers 16 residues. The CDR3 DNA reads TGTGCCAGCAGCTCCTTCCAGACAGGGTTAACAGATACGCAGTATTTT. Amino acids: CASSSFQTGLTDTQYF.

V gene TRBV7-2 combines with J gene TRBJ2-5, with 8 bases lining up with TRBD1. J gave up 5 bases and V 5 bases, and 4 bases lay outside the gene matches. Germline loops: CDR1 SGHTA, CDR2 FQGNSA. The CDR3 length is 13 residues. The CDR3 protein is CASSLGQGETQYF. The DNA for the CDR3 is TGTGCCAGCAGCCTTGGACAGGGCGAGACCCAGTACTTC.

This chain connects TRBV4-3 to TRBJ1-1, with unresolved D. CDR3 length: 14 residues. V lost 0 bases to trimming and J lost 2 bases, with 7 bases between them. Germline V gene lookup returns CDR1 LGHNA and CDR2 YSLEER. CDR3 sequence (DNA): TGCGCCAGCAGCCAAGAGCGGCCTAACACTGAAGCTTTCTTT. This sequence encodes CASSQERPNTEAFF.

J is TRBJ2-1 and V is TRBV6-5, with D uncertain. The CDR3 is 12 residues long. The germline gives CDR1 MNHEY, CDR2 SVGAGI. Trimming shortened V by 7 bases and J by 5 bases, and 9 bases separated the two germline ends. CDR3 in DNA: TGTGCCAGCACCACTACCAACAATGAGCAGTTCTTC. This sequence encodes CASTTTNNEQFF.

The CDR3 sequence: CASSADTFGYTF. The CDR3 DNA is TGTGCCAGCAGTGCCGACACCTTTGGCTACACCTTC. The chain recombines TRBV28 with TRBJ1-2; no definite D call. The CDR3 sequence is 12 residues long. CDR1 and CDR2 from the germline V gene are MDHEN and SYDVKM. V gave up 5 bases and J gave up 7 bases, with 11 bases separating them.

The V gene is TRBV24-1, the J gene TRBJ1-2; D call uncertain. This CDR3 spans 13 amino acids. Germline V gene data show CDR1 as KGHDR and CDR2 as SFDVKD. The V end was cut by 3 bases, the J end by 7 bases, with 11 bases between. CDR3 bases: TGTGCCACCAGTGATACCGGGGTATCTGGCTACACCTTC. Translated, it gives CATSDTGVSGYTF.